Shown below are 25 T cell receptor beta chains from a single sample sequenced in a study of Ad26.COV2.S vaccination and SARS-CoV-2 variants. Clones were sequenced by immunoSEQ multiplex PCR, and TCRdb holds only the in-frame ones, with some missing. Of 350,000 to 550,000 clones in the sample, 85% to 90% were seen once. Treatment of the sample: around 19 received Ad26.COV2.S at low or high dose, single or two shots; roughly 5 received placebo; per-sample allocation not given. Sampling was performed 63 days after the first vaccine or placebo injection. Material: peripheral blood, obtained in a trial of Ad26.COV2.S vaccine versus placebo. These receptors came from a person aged 18 to 65 who received the Ad26.COV2.S COVID-19 vaccine or a placebo.

A few counts support this clone. The chain employs TRBV7-2 and TRBJ2-3; D is unclear. CDR1 is SGHTA and CDR2 is FQGNSA in the germline V gene. The V and J ends lost 1 base and 7 bases respectively, with 12 bases between them. The CDR3 covers 14 residues. The CDR3 is CASSLEAKSYTQYF. The CDR3 nucleotides are TGTGCCAGCAGCTTAGAGGCGAAGTCTTATACGCAGTATTTT.

With regard to this clone: Other DNA sequences in the same sample also yield this CDR3. The chain recombines TRBV15 with TRBJ1-2, with 9 bases matching TRBD1. CDR1 and CDR2 from the germline V gene are LNHNV and YYDKDF (reference sequence). This CDR3 comprises 13 residues. The V and J ends lost 8 bases and 3 bases, in that order; junction bases with no gene match: 4. CDR3 sequence: CATSRTGDYGYTF. As DNA, the CDR3 is TGTGCCACCTCTCGGACAGGGGACTATGGCTACACCTTC.

The genes are TRBV7-2 and TRBJ2-2; D call uncertain. Per germline, CDR1 SGHTA and CDR2 FQGNSA. This CDR3 comprises 14 residues. V shed 1 base and J shed 8 bases, with 11 bases lying between them. CDR3 sequence reads: CASSLGPGSGELFF. In DNA, the CDR3 is TGTGCCAGCAGCTTAGGGCCCGGATCAGGGGAGCTGTTTTTT.

As to this clone: The same CDR3 is also encoded by other DNA sequences in this sample. The chain recombines TRBV11-2 with TRBJ1-1; D unresolved. The germline V gene encodes CDR1 SGHAT and CDR2 FQNNGV. V lost 2 bases to trimming and J lost 3 bases, with 4 bases between them. This CDR3 spans 12 amino acids. Written as DNA, the CDR3 is TGTGCCAGCAGCTTATCCGACACTGAAGCTTTCTTT. Protein product: CASSLSDTEAFF.

V and J are TRBV28 and TRBJ1-6; tentatively, D is TRBD1 (5 bases). From germline, CDR1 is MDHEN and CDR2 SYDVKM. The ends were cut back, 2 bases at V and 7 bases at J, with 12 bases in the middle. This CDR3 region has 15 residues. In nucleotides, the CDR3 is TGTGCCAGCAGTTTAAGGGGTTTAGGGAATTCACCCCTCCACTTT. This encodes CASSLRGLGNSPLHF.

The chain has TRBV3-1 (or the pseudogene TRBV3-2) and TRBJ2-1; no clear D. The CDR3 contains 12 residues. Germline V lookup: CDR1 LGHDT, CDR2 YNNKEL (reference sequence). The V end was cut by 4 bases, the J end by 7 bases, with 8 bases between. CDR3 sequence: CASSLASNEQFF. The DNA for the CDR3 is TGTGCCAGCAGCCTAGCCTCTAATGAGCAGTTCTTC.

The V gene is TRBV7-8, the J gene TRBJ1-2; TRBD1 aligns across 9 bases. J gave up 8 bases and V 2 bases, and 18 bases lay outside the gene matches. This CDR3 region has 18 residues. Germline V lookup: CDR1 SGHVS, CDR2 FQNEAQ. The CDR3 sequence: CASSLRNNTGQGMRGYTF. CDR3 sequence (DNA): TGTGCCAGCAGCTTACGAAATAACACGGGACAGGGCATGAGAGGCTACACCTTC.

The rearrangement links TRBV19 to TRBJ1-5; D ambiguous. CDR1 and CDR2 (germline): LNHDA, SQIVND (reference sequence). CDR3 length: 15 residues. Between the trimmed V and J ends, which lost 8 bases and 0 bases, there was a span of 14 bases. CDR3 protein: CASGVGFVSNQPQHF. CDR3 coding DNA: TGTGCCAGTGGCGTTGGGTTTGTTAGCAATCAGCCCCAGCATTTT.

The chain employs TRBV30 and TRBJ1-5; possibly TRBD1 for D (5 bases). CDR3 size: 15 residues. Trimming took 4 bases from V and 6 from J, leaving 19 bases between them. CDR1 is GTSNPN, CDR2 SVGIG, per germline (reference sequence). The CDR3, as DNA: TGTGCCTGGAACCCTCGTCAGGGAGGGCGTCAGCCCCAGCATTTT. This encodes CAWNPRQGGRQPQHF.

The rearrangement links TRBV28 to TRBJ1-6; 9 bases are a match to TRBD1. Germline V gives CDR1 MDHEN, CDR2 SYDVKM. The V segment lost 6 bases and the J segment 8 bases; nucleotides outside the gene matches: 5. There are 14 residues in the CDR3. The CDR3 here is CASRPWDRDSPLHF. The CDR3 DNA reads TGTGCCAGCAGACCCTGGGACAGGGATTCACCCCTCCACTTT.

V gene TRBV5-1 combines with J gene TRBJ2-3; 13 nucleotides match TRBD2. Trimming removed 4 bases from V and 4 bases from J; junction bases left unmatched: 15. CDR1 SGHRS and CDR2 YFSETQ come from the germline V gene. The CDR3 sequence is 19 residues long. The CDR3 reads CASSQHRLTGTSGADTQYF. The CDR3 DNA reads as TGCGCCAGCAGCCAACACAGGTTGACCGGGACTAGCGGGGCAGATACGCAGTATTTT.

J is TRBJ2-5 and V is TRBV19; D ambiguous. Germline CDR1 reads LNHDA; CDR2 reads SQIVND (reference sequence). Trimming cost V 3 bases and J 0 bases, with 8 bases left between them. This CDR3 comprises 14 residues. The CDR3 bases are TGTGCCAGTAGTATTAGGCAGAACCAAGAGACCCAGTACTTC. Translated: CASSIRQNQETQYF.

For the CDR3, the DNA is TGTGCCAGCAGCTTGGGATCTGCGTTGGTGATCAGGAGCACCGGGGAGCTGTTTTTT. Its protein is CASSLGSALVIRSTGELFF. This chain links TRBV5-4 with TRBJ2-2; D uncertain. This CDR3 is built from 19 residues. CDR1 is SGHNT, CDR2 YYREEE, per germline (reference sequence). V shed 0 bases and J shed 4 bases, with 22 bases lying between them.

V and J are TRBV28 and TRBJ2-3; a weak D match, TRBD2 (6 bases). The CDR3 consists of 15 residues. Germline V lookup: CDR1 MDHEN, CDR2 SYDVKM. With 4 bases removed from V and 3 bases from J, the gap between germline ends came to 14 bases. CDR3 residues: CASSSGGVETDTQYF. CDR3 DNA: TGTGCCAGCAGTTCTGGCGGGGTGGAAACAGATACGCAGTATTTT. Full variable domain (missing parts from reference TRBV28 and TRBJ2-3): DVKVTQSSRYLVKRTGEKVFLECVQDMDHENMFWYRQDPGLGLRLIYFSYDVKMKEKGDIPEGYSVSREKKERFSLILESASTNQTSMYLCASSSGGVETDTQYFGPGTRLTVL.

A few counts support this clone. This chain connects TRBV5-4 to TRBJ2-1; 10 bases match TRBD2. J lost 6 bases, V lost 0 bases, and 9 bases had no gene match. The CDR3 spans 17 residues. Germline lookup yields CDR1 SGHNT and CDR2 YYREEE (reference sequence). The CDR3 DNA reads TGTGCCAGCAGCTTGGTAGTAGCGGGGGGTATAGGCAATGAGCAGTTCTTC. Residues: CASSLVVAGGIGNEQFF.

This rearrangement joins TRBV5-1 to TRBJ2-5; no reliable D call. The V gene's germline CDR1 is SGHRS and CDR2 YFSETQ. Trimming shortened V by 2 bases and J by 5 bases, and 7 bases separated the two germline ends. The CDR3 spans 12 residues. The CDR3 region is CASSLTLETQYF. Here the CDR3 DNA reads TGCGCCAGCAGCTTAACTTTGGAGACCCAGTACTTC.

V gene TRBV7-8 combines with J gene TRBJ2-7; 7 nucleotides agree with TRBD1. Germline CDR1 and CDR2: SGHVS and FQNEAQ. V was clipped by 2 bases and J by 6 bases; unmatched bases: 4. The CDR3 consists of 13 residues. CDR3 bases: TGTGCCAGCAGCTTAAATGCAGGGGGCGAGCAGTACTTC. It codes for CASSLNAGGEQYF. The whole variable domain, remainder taken from reference TRBV7-8 and TRBJ2-7, is GAGVSQSPRYKVAKRGQDVALRCDPISGHVSLFWYQQALGQGPEFLTYFQNEAQLDKSGLPSDRFFAERPEGSVSTLKIQRTQQEDSAVYLCASSLNAGGEQYFGPGTRLTVT.

The chain joins TRBV27 to TRBJ2-5, with 7 bases aligning to TRBD1. This CDR3 is built from 14 residues. V was clipped by 3 bases and J by 8 bases; unmatched bases: 9. Germline assignment: CDR1 MNHEY and CDR2 SMNVEV (reference sequence). The CDR3: CASSFRNRGGTQYF. CDR3 coding DNA: TGTGCCAGCAGTTTCCGCAACAGGGGCGGCACCCAGTACTTC.

The V and J genes are TRBV19 and TRBJ2-3; D is undetermined. Germline lookup yields CDR1 LNHDA and CDR2 SQIVND (reference sequence). The CDR3 extends over 13 amino acids. Trimming cost V 8 bases and J 1 base, with 10 bases left between them. CDR3 in amino acids: CASRDIGTDTQYF. The CDR3 DNA sequence: TGTGCCAGTCGCGACATAGGCACAGATACGCAGTATTTT.

The chain links TRBV5-4 to TRBJ1-2; 7 positions match TRBD1. Germline V gives CDR1 SGHNT, CDR2 YYREEE (reference sequence). Trimming took 0 bases from V and 4 from J; bases not matched to a gene: 3. The length of the CDR3 is 14 residues. This chain's CDR3 is CASSLGDSPYGYTF. The DNA of the CDR3 is TGTGCCAGCAGCTTGGGGGACAGCCCCTATGGCTACACCTTC.

This clone was detected only once. The chain couples TRBV5-6 to TRBJ1-5; TRBD1 matches 8 bases. V shed 4 bases, J shed 4 bases, and the junction held 7 bases outside the gene matches. Germline values: CDR1 SGHDT, CDR2 YYEEEE. CDR3 length: 15 residues. The CDR3 sequence: CASSPSRDRNQPQHF. The DNA of the CDR3 is TGTGCCAGCAGCCCGTCCCGGGACAGGAATCAGCCCCAGCATTTT. The full variable domain, with the rest looked up from reference TRBV5-6 and TRBJ1-5, is DAGVTQSPTHLIKTRGQQVTLRCSPKSGHDTVSWYQQALGQGPQFIFQYYEEEERQRGNFPDRFSGHQFPNYSSELNVNALLLGDSALYLCASSPSRDRNQPQHFGDGTRLSIL.

The genes are TRBV3-1 (or the pseudogene TRBV3-2) and TRBJ2-5; 7 bases agree with TRBD1. The V segment lost 4 bases and the J segment 5 bases; nucleotides outside the gene matches: 19. Germline lookup yields CDR1 LGHDT and CDR2 YNNKEL (reference sequence). This CDR3 contains 18 residues. DNA of the CDR3: TGTGCCAGCAGCCTCACGACAGGGACAACCTTTGTAGCGGAGACCCAGTACTTC. Translated: CASSLTTGTTFVAETQYF.

The V and J genes are TRBV5-1 and TRBJ1-6, with a possible D match to TRBD1 (5 bases). This CDR3 is 16 amino acids long. Germline values: CDR1 SGHRS, CDR2 YFSETQ. Trimming removed 4 bases at V and 3 bases at J, with 14 bases between. This CDR3 is CASSIGTGGYNSPLHF. The CDR3 bases are TGCGCCAGCAGCATCGGAACAGGCGGCTATAATTCACCCCTCCACTTT.

J is TRBJ1-1 and V is TRBV2, with a weak D call TRBD1 (6 bases). Germline CDR1 and CDR2: SNHLY and FYNNEI. Deletions cut 4 bases from V and 5 bases from J, with 14 bases between. The CDR3 length is 14 residues. The CDR3 DNA follows: TGTGCCAGCAGTGTACAGGGTAGCGGGACTGAAGCTTTCTTT. Translating it yields CASSVQGSGTEAFF.

The chain recombines TRBV27 with TRBJ2-3; a possible D gene is TRBD2 (6 bases). The V end lost 5 bases, the J end lost 4 bases, and 19 bases lay between the germline ends. This CDR3 is 16 amino acids long. Per the germline V gene, CDR1 is MNHEY and CDR2 is SMNVEV (reference sequence). The CDR3 here is CASSPLRRGGADTQYF. CDR3 coding DNA: TGTGCCAGCAGTCCCCTGAGGAGGGGAGGCGCAGATACGCAGTATTTT.